The 8 T cell receptor beta chains in this list originate from one sample, sequenced in a study of T-cell reconstitution after alpha-beta-depleted transplantation in children. Unique molecular identifiers featured in how the TCRbeta library was prepared. TCRdb ran MiXCR on the PCR reads and lists one entry per CDR3 protein. The sample has 500,000 to 750,000 distinct CDR3 sequences, 10% to 15% seen once. The sequenced sample was PBMCs, mostly from graft donor cells, obtained 360 days after TCRalphabeta/CD19-depleted stem cell transplant. The receptors come from a male patient younger than 18 who had a stem cell transplant for acute myeloid leukemia, so the T cells may come from the graft donor.

The table lists this clonotype with a few counts. The CDR3 nucleotides are TGTGCCAGCAGCCAAGATTTGGCCGGGGAGCTGTTTTTT. It codes for CASSQDLAGELFF. The chain combines TRBV3-1 with TRBJ2-2; D ambiguous. The CDR3 is made up of 13 amino acids. V lost 0 bases, J lost 6 bases, and 5 bases lay in between. Germline CDR1 and CDR2: LGHDT and YNNKEL (reference sequence). Filled out from reference TRBV3-1 and TRBJ2-2, the complete variable domain reads DTAVSQTPKYLVTQMGNDKSIKCEQNLGHDTMYWYKQDSKKFLKIMFSYNNKELIINETVPNRFSPKSPDKAHLNLHINSLELGDSAVYFCASSQDLAGELFFGEGSRLTVL.

This clonotype was recorded a few times. The chain carries TRBV12-3 or TRBV12-4 and TRBJ2-1; possibly TRBD1 for D (7 bases). Trimming took off 5 bases at V and 3 bases at J, with 14 bases between the two ends. This CDR3 comprises 15 residues. The CDR3 is CASSPRGVSYNEQFF. DNA of the CDR3: TGTGCCAGCAGTCCCAGGGGGGTTAGCTACAATGAGCAGTTCTTC.

The sample holds a few counts of this clonotype. The chain employs TRBV18 and TRBJ2-7, with D perhaps matching TRBD1 (6 bases). The CDR3 runs 14 residues. Trimming removed 2 bases at V and 2 bases at J, with 10 bases between. Germline CDR1 reads KGHSH; CDR2 reads LQKENI. The CDR3: CASSPKRTAYEQYF. The CDR3 bases are TGTGCCAGCTCACCAAAGCGGACAGCCTACGAGCAGTACTTC.

This clonotype was detected only a few times. This sequence joins TRBV9 and TRBJ2-1; 11 bases are a match to TRBD2. The CDR3 spans 14 residues. V was pared by 9 bases and J by 8 bases, with 10 bases of the junction left unmatched. Germline assignment: CDR1 SGDLS and CDR2 YYNGEE. The CDR3 reads CATNPSGRNDEQFF. CDR3 bases: TGTGCCACCAACCCTAGCGGGAGGAACGATGAGCAGTTCTTC.

This clonotype showed up many times. This chain links TRBV9 with TRBJ2-3, with 7 bases that match TRBD1. V lost 2 bases, J lost 5 bases, and 8 bases stayed unmatched. Germline CDR1 and CDR2: SGDLS and YYNGEE. CDR3 size: 15 residues. CDR3 amino acids: CASSVPTGLLDTQYF. CDR3 bases: TGTGCCAGCAGCGTCCCGACAGGGTTGTTAGATACGCAGTATTTT. The complete variable domain, with remaining parts taken from reference TRBV9 and TRBJ2-3, reads DSGVTQTPKHLITATGQRVTLRCSPRSGDLSVYWYQQSLDQGLQFLIQYYNGEERAKGNILERFSAQQFPDLHSELNLSSLELGDSALYFCASSVPTGLLDTQYFGPGTRLTVL.

The chain couples TRBV7-2 to TRBJ2-7, with D perhaps matching TRBD2 (6 bases). Germline-derived CDR1 and CDR2 are SGHTA and FQGNSA. This CDR3 is built from 15 residues. The ends were cut back, 3 bases at V and 0 bases at J, with 12 bases in the middle. The CDR3 DNA reads as TGTGCCAGCAGCTTGGCTAGCGCCCTCTCCTACGAGCAGTACTTC. Its translation is CASSLASALSYEQYF.

V is TRBV12-3 or TRBV12-4 and J is TRBJ2-6; D ambiguous. The CDR3 covers 14 residues. The germline V and J ends were trimmed by 7 bases and 2 bases, with 9 bases remaining between them. In nucleotides, the CDR3 is TGTGCCAGCATTCTCTCGGCTGGGGCCAACGTCCTGACTTTC. Residues: CASILSAGANVLTF.

This clonotype was detected a few times. V and J are TRBV7-2 and TRBJ2-2; 7 nucleotides line up with TRBD2. With 4 bases clipped from V and 9 bases from J, the junction kept 8 bases outside the gene matches. Germline assignment: CDR1 SGHTA and CDR2 FQGNSA. The CDR3 runs 14 residues. In nucleotides, the CDR3 is TGTGCCAGCAGCTCGACTAGCAGCCGGCGGGAGCTGTTTTTT. It specifies CASSSTSSRRELFF. The variable domain in full, with the rest retrieved from reference TRBV7-2 and TRBJ2-2, is GAGVSQSPSNKVTEKGKDVELRCDPISGHTALYWYRQSLGQGLEFLIYFQGNSAPDKSGLPSDRFSAERTGGSVSTLTIQRTQQEDSAVYLCASSSTSSRRELFFGEGSRLTVL.